Below, 22 T cell receptor beta chains from the same sample are listed, as sequenced in a study of neurological immune-mediated disorders. MiXCR was run by TCRdb on the 5' RACE reads, yielding one entry per CDR3 protein. The sample carries approximately 44,000 distinct CDR3 sequences, roughly 15% recorded once. Material for sequencing was CD4+ T cells from blood. The receptors originated from a woman between 55 and 75 years old with HTLV-1-associated myelopathy (HAM/TSP).

This clonotype showed up many times. The V and J genes are TRBV20-1 and TRBJ2-7, with 8 nucleotides matching TRBD1. Germline V lookup: CDR1 DFQATT, CDR2 SNEGSKA (reference sequence). V shed 5 bases and J 2 bases; nucleotides not matched to a gene: 8. The CDR3 contains 14 residues. The CDR3 nucleotides read TGCAGTGCTCCCCCGACAGGGGCTCCCTACGAGCAGTACTTC. The encoded protein is CSAPPTGAPYEQYF.

This clonotype was seen ten or more times. The chain employs TRBV5-6 and TRBJ1-2; D gene unclear. The germline gives CDR1 SGHDT, CDR2 YYEEEE. This CDR3 spans 13 amino acids. Between the trimmed V and J ends, which lost 1 base and 8 bases, there was a span of 12 bases. DNA for the CDR3: TGTGCCAGCAGCTTGTCGCTTGGAACGGGCTACACCTTC. This encodes CASSLSLGTGYTF. Together with reference TRBV5-6 and TRBJ1-2, the CDR3 gives the full variable domain: DAGVTQSPTHLIKTRGQQVTLRCSPKSGHDTVSWYQQALGQGPQFIFQYYEEEERQRGNFPDRFSGHQFPNYSSELNVNALLLGDSALYLCASSLSLGTGYTFGSGTRLTVV.

By frequency in the sample, this clonotype is medium-sized (0.01 to 0.1%). This rearrangement joins TRBV20-1 to TRBJ1-5; the match to TRBD1 covers 10 bases. With 6 bases clipped from V and 7 bases from J, the junction kept 3 bases outside the gene matches. The CDR3 extends over 12 amino acids. In germline, CDR1 is DFQATT, CDR2 SNEGSKA (reference sequence). CDR3 in DNA: TGCAGTGCCGGGGACAGGGGACAGCCCCAGCATTTT. The encoded protein is CSAGDRGQPQHF.

In its sample, this clonotype was seen many times. The chain carries TRBV20-1 and TRBJ2-5, with 8 bases aligning to TRBD1. V was clipped by 4 bases and J by 4 bases; unmatched bases: 8. The CDR3 extends over 14 amino acids. CDR1 DFQATT and CDR2 SNEGSKA come from the germline V gene (reference sequence). CDR3 bases: TGCAGTGCTACCGGACAGGGACGAGTAGAGACCCAGTACTTC. Its protein is CSATGQGRVETQYF.

This clonotype has ten or more counts. This chain links TRBV5-1 with TRBJ2-2; TRBD1 agrees at 7 bases. From germline, CDR1 is SGHRS and CDR2 YFSETQ. The V gene end was trimmed by 4 bases and the J gene end by 6 bases; junction bases not matched to a gene: 9. The CDR3 extends over 15 amino acids. CDR3 in DNA: TGCGCCAGCAGCCTACAGGGGCTCTATCCCGGGGAGCTGTTTTTT. Translated: CASSLQGLYPGELFF.

In its sample, this clonotype was seen many times. V usage is TRBV25-1 and J usage is TRBJ2-3; 12 bases match TRBD2. The CDR3 extends over 16 amino acids. Trimming took 3 bases from V and 1 from J; bases not matched to a gene: 2. CDR1 is MGHDK, CDR2 SYGVNS, per germline. CDR3 sequence (DNA): TGTGCCAGCAGTGACCGGACTAGCGGGGGCACAGATACGCAGTATTTT. Protein: CASSDRTSGGTDTQYF.

This clonotype was seen ten or more times. The chain carries TRBV7-9 and TRBJ1-1; tentatively, D is TRBD1 (6 bases). The germline CDR1 and CDR2 sequences are SEHNR and FQNEAQ (reference sequence). The CDR3 sequence is 13 residues long. The germline V and J ends were trimmed by 0 bases and 7 bases, with 9 bases remaining between them. The CDR3 bases are TGTGCCAGCAGCTTAGCACACAGGGATGAAGCTTTCTTT. Translated, it gives CASSLAHRDEAFF.

This clonotype occurred many times. The rearrangement joins TRBV5-4 to TRBJ2-1; the D gene could be TRBD1 or TRBD2 (5 bases each). The CDR3 runs 15 residues. Trimming removed 5 bases from V and 5 bases from J, with 17 bases in between. Germline CDR1 and CDR2: SGHNT and YYREEE (reference sequence). The CDR3 DNA reads TGTGCCAGCAGTCCAGACGGGTTGGGGGACAATGAGCAGTTCTTC. Protein product: CASSPDGLGDNEQFF.

This clonotype was counted ten times or more. This sequence joins TRBV7-2 and TRBJ2-3; D remains ambiguous. This CDR3 is built from 14 residues. The germline gives CDR1 SGHTA, CDR2 FQGNSA. With 1 base removed from V and 0 bases from J, the gap between germline ends came to 5 bases. The CDR3 sequence is CASSLDDSTDTQYF. CDR3 sequence (DNA): TGTGCCAGCAGCTTAGATGACAGCACAGATACGCAGTATTTT.

This clonotype appeared many times. The chain joins TRBV7-9 to TRBJ2-5; no reliable D call. Trimming left V 5 bases short and J 1 base short, with 14 bases between. CDR1 is SEHNR, CDR2 FQNEAQ, per germline (reference sequence). The CDR3 totals 15 residues. In nucleotides, the CDR3 is TGTGCCAGCAGCCTCCCGCGACTGATCCAAGAGACCCAGTACTTC. The encoded protein is CASSLPRLIQETQYF.

This clonotype has at least ten counts. The chain links TRBV5-5 to TRBJ2-1, with D unclear. V was shortened by 6 bases and J by 3 bases, with 16 bases between the two germline ends. Per the germline V gene, CDR1 is SGHKS and CDR2 is YYEKEE (reference sequence). The CDR3 is 15 amino acids. The CDR3 DNA reads TGTGCCAGCATTCCCGGGCCCGCTAGCTACAATGAGCAGTTCTTC. This gives the protein CASIPGPASYNEQFF.

This clonotype came up many times. This sequence joins TRBV3-1 and TRBJ2-2, with 14 bases fitting TRBD2. V was pared by 3 bases and J by 5 bases, with 2 bases of the junction left unmatched. The CDR3 is made up of 16 amino acids. The germline V gene has CDR1 LGHDT and CDR2 YNNKEL (reference sequence). In DNA, the CDR3 is TGTGCCAGCAGCCAGCGACTAGCGGGGGGGACCGGGGAGCTGTTTTTT. It codes for CASSQRLAGGTGELFF.

This clonotype was counted at least ten times. The rearrangement links TRBV7-9 to TRBJ2-5; TRBD1 is a possible D gene (7 bases). The CDR3 covers 15 residues. The V and J ends lost 4 bases and 1 base respectively, with 13 bases between them. The germline V gene has CDR1 SEHNR and CDR2 FQNEAQ (reference sequence). DNA for the CDR3: TGTGCCAGCAGCTCGCAGGGGGGCGGCCAAGAGACCCAGTACTTC. The encoded protein is CASSSQGGGQETQYF.

This clonotype appeared a few times. This chain joins TRBV7-8 and TRBJ2-5; the D gene is possibly TRBD1 (5 bases). This CDR3 has 12 amino acids. V lost 5 bases to trimming and J lost 5 bases, with 9 bases between them. Germline CDR1 is SGHVS and CDR2 is FQNEAQ. The CDR3 reads CASSPGMETQYF. The CDR3 coding sequence is TGTGCCAGCAGCCCAGGGATGGAGACCCAGTACTTC.

This clonotype was recorded at least ten times. The gene calls are TRBV30 and TRBJ1-2, with D possibly TRBD1 on 5 matching bases. Germline CDR1 is GTSNPN and CDR2 is SVGIG (reference sequence). V dropped 8 bases and J dropped 9 bases, with 19 bases sitting between them. This CDR3 has 12 residues. The CDR3 sequence: CARDVRGVSYTF. CDR3 nucleotides: TGTGCCCGGGATGTGCGAGGGGTTAGCTACACCTTC.

This clonotype was seen many times. V gene TRBV20-1 combines with J gene TRBJ1-2; the match to TRBD1 covers 7 bases. Germline values: CDR1 DFQATT, CDR2 SNEGSKA (reference sequence). This CDR3 is 13 amino acids long. V lost 5 bases to trimming and J lost 6 bases; unmatched junction nucleotides: 9. The CDR3 region is CSAPTRQGDGYTF. In nucleotides, the CDR3 is TGCAGTGCTCCGACCAGACAGGGCGATGGCTACACCTTC.

This clonotype was detected ten times or more. The V gene is TRBV5-1, the J gene TRBJ2-5, with TRBD1 matching 7 bases. Germline CDR1 is SGHRS and CDR2 is YFSETQ. This CDR3 is 15 amino acids long. V gave up 1 base and J gave up 3 bases; unmatched junction bases: 6. CDR3 residues: CASSLSGTEEETQYF. The CDR3 coding sequence is TGCGCCAGCAGCTTGTCCGGGACAGAGGAAGAGACCCAGTACTTC.

Only one count was recorded for this clonotype. No DNA is shown, since the ends of the CDR3 on it are uncertain; the CDR3 is the one TCRdb lists. The chain carries TRBV7-5 and TRBJ2-3; the DNA was not used to check the table's D call, TRBD2. TRBV7-5 constitutes a pseudogene. The CDR3 extends over 20 residues, inclusive of both ends. CDR3 loop: CISVPEASPGLAGGHRYAVF.

This clonotype was counted ten times or more. The chain recombines TRBV5-1 with TRBJ1-1; D is perhaps TRBD1 (5 bases). There are 14 residues in the CDR3. Trimming shortened V by 4 bases and J by 1 base, and 11 bases separated the two germline ends. Germline values: CDR1 SGHRS, CDR2 YFSETQ. The CDR3 DNA reads as TGCGCCAGCAGCACGGGACGGGAGAACACTGAAGCTTTCTTT. Protein product: CASSTGRENTEAFF.

The chain has TRBV28 and TRBJ1-2; D ambiguous. CDR3 length equals 12 residues. The ends were cut back, 5 bases at V and 2 bases at J, with 6 bases in the middle. The germline V gene encodes CDR1 MDHEN and CDR2 SYDVKM. The CDR3 protein is CASSGLNYGYTF. The CDR3 bases are TGTGCCAGCAGTGGACTGAACTATGGCTACACCTTC.

This clonotype was observed at least ten times. One junction end does not reproduce the germline sequence, and a read error may be involved. The J gene is TRBJ2-2, the V gene TRBV7-7; D perhaps matches TRBD2 (7 bases). The V gene's germline CDR1 is SSHAT and CDR2 FNYEAQ (reference sequence). The CDR3 is 16 residues long. As DNA, the CDR3 is TGTGCTAGCAGCCCACGAGGGGGGGCAGACACCGGGGAGCTGTTTTTT. Translated, it gives CASSPRGGADTGELFF. Looking up the rest from reference TRBV7-7 and TRBJ2-2 gives the full variable domain: GAGVSQSPRYKVTKRGQDVTLRCDPISSHATLYWYQQALGQGPEFLTYFNYEAQPDKSGLPSDRFSAERPEGSISTLTIQRTEQRDSAMYRCASSPRGGADTGELFFGEGSRLTVL.

This clonotype was seen many times. The chain combines TRBV5-1 with TRBJ1-2; a weak D match, TRBD1 (5 bases). CDR3 length equals 12 residues. Trimming removed 3 bases at V and 8 bases at J, with 11 bases between. CDR1 and CDR2 from the germline V gene are SGHRS and YFSETQ. In DNA, the CDR3 is TGCGCCAGCAGCTCGCAGGGATACGGCTACACCTTC. Protein: CASSSQGYGYTF.